A selection of T cell receptor beta chains follows, all from one sample in a study of control samples from healthy donors and cancer patients. The data were produced by immunoSEQ multiplex PCR, yet TCRdb's version contains in-frame clones alone and is incomplete. Here the sample spans fewer than 100,000 clones, around 82% being singletons. The material sequenced was blood. Source of these receptors: a woman aged 55 to 70 in good health. CDR3s include the opening cysteine and the closing phenylalanine or tryptophan. D genes are given only for firm matches. Clone size is shown for a subset of rows, as once, few, many or a class of expanded clone.

TRBD1	-	TRBV28	TRBJ1-5	TGTGCCAGCAGCAGCGGGACAGGGCTTCAGCCCCAGCATTTT	CASSSGTGLQPQHF
TRBD1	-	TRBV19	TRBJ2-7	TGTGCCAGTAGTTCCTACGGGACAGGGGACGAGCAGTACTTC	CASSSYGTGDEQYF
-	-	TRBV6-1	TRBJ1-5	TGTGCCAGCAGTGAAGTTGGGAGTCAGCCCCAGCATTTT	CASSEVGSQPQHF
-	once	TRBV12-2	TRBJ1-2	TGTGCAAGTCGCTTAGTGTGGTTGGGTGATAGCCATGGCTACACCTTC	CASRLVWLGDSHGYTF
TRBD1	-	TRBV27	TRBJ1-2	TGTGCCAGCAGGGGGACAGCTTATGGCTACACCTTC	CASRGTAYGYTF
-	-	TRBV18	TRBJ1-2	TGTGCCAGCTCACCACCGCTTAGACAGGCAAATGGCTACACCTTC	CASSPPLRQANGYTF
TRBD2	-	TRBV7-2	TRBJ2-3	TGTGCCAGCAGCTGGGGACTAGCGGAGCACACAGATACGCAGTATTTT	CASSWGLAEHTDTQYF
-	-	TRBV14	TRBJ1-2	TGTGCCAGCAGCCAAGGGCAGAACTATGGCTACACCTTC	CASSQGQNYGYTF
-	-	TRBV10-2	TRBJ1-2	TGCGCCAGCAGTGAGTCGAGAGGAGTCCTCTATGGCTACACCTTC	CASSESRGVLYGYTF
-	-	TRBV5-6	TRBJ2-3	TGTGCCAGCAGCACAGGGTTCGCGCAGTATTTT	CASSTGFAQYF
-	-	TRBV4-2	TRBJ2-1	TGTGCCAGCAGCCAAGAGCCGGTTAGCTCCTACAATGAGCAGTTCTTC	CASSQEPVSSYNEQFF
-	-	TRBV5-1	TRBJ2-3	TGCGCCAGCAGCTTGGGACTAGTAAGTGGCACAGATACGCAGTATTTT	CASSLGLVSGTDTQYF
TRBD1	-	TRBV7-9	TRBJ1-5	TGTGCCACCCAGGGGGGGGCCAATCAGCCCCAGCATTTT	CATQGGANQPQHF
TRBD2	-	TRBV19	TRBJ2-1	TGTGCCAGCGCGGGAGGTCTCACTGGGGCGAGTGAGCAGTTCTTC	CASAGGLTGASEQFF
-	-	TRBV5-1	TRBJ2-2	TGCGCCAGCAGCAAGTCCAATGTATCGTCGGAAAACACCGGGGAGCTGTTTTTT	CASSKSNVSSENTGELFF
-	-	TRBV12-3/TRBV12-4	TRBJ1-1	TGTGCCAGCAGTTTAGCCGGATACACTGAAGCTTTCTTT	CASSLAGYTEAFF
-	-	TRBV6-6	TRBJ1-1	TGTGCCAGCAGTTACGGGGGGACAAGGAACACTGAAGCTTTCTTT	CASSYGGTRNTEAFF
-	-	TRBV28	TRBJ2-3	TGTGCCAGCAGTTTTTGGCGGGACTTCGATGCAGATACGCAGTATTTT	CASSFWRDFDADTQYF
-	-	TRBV3-1/TRBV3-2	TRBJ2-3	TGTGCCAGCAGCCAAGGAACCCCTCCCCGTAGCACAGATACGCAGTATTTT	CASSQGTPPRSTDTQYF
TRBD1	-	TRBV5-1	TRBJ1-5	TGCGCCAGCAGTCCTGGACAGGGCCTACAGCCCCAGCATTTT	CASSPGQGLQPQHF
TRBD1	-	TRBV2	TRBJ2-2	TGTGCCAGCAGGGAACAGGGGGGCATCACCGGGGAGCTGTTTTTT	CASREQGGITGELFF
-	-	TRBV10-1	TRBJ2-1	TGCGCCAGCAGTGAGTCGAGGGCAACCACCTACAATGAGCAGTTCTTC	CASSESRATTYNEQFF
-	-	TRBV18	TRBJ1-4	TGTGCCAGCTCGCCAGGGTGGTCCGAAAAACTGTTTTTT	CASSPGWSEKLFF
TRBD2	-	TRBV6-5	TRBJ2-3	TGTGCCAGCCGATGGACTAGGTCCGAGGATACGCAGTATTTT	CASRWTRSEDTQYF
TRBD2	few	TRBV29-1	TRBJ2-3	TGCAGCGCTGACGGCCTGGGACTAGCGGGAGGAAGCACAGATACGCAGTATTTT	CSADGLGLAGGSTDTQYF
TRBD2	-	TRBV27	TRBJ2-1	TGTGCCAGCAGTCGGGAGGGTCTGAGAAATGAGCAGTTCTTC	CASSREGLRNEQFF
-	-	TRBV18	TRBJ1-6	TGTGCCAGCTCACCTAGGGACCTAAGCTCCTATAATTCACCCCTCCACTTT	CASSPRDLSSYNSPLHF
-	-	TRBV10-2	TRBJ1-6	TGCGCCAGCAGTACGGGGGCGCCTACTTCACCCCTCCACTTT	CASSTGAPTSPLHF
-	-	TRBV28	TRBJ1-2	TGTGCCAGCAGTCCCACGGGACGGGGCTACACCTTC	CASSPTGRGYTF
-	-	TRBV18	TRBJ1-4	TGTGCCAGCGGCGAGAACAGGGTACTGTCTAATGAAAAACTGTTTTTT	CASGENRVLSNEKLFF
-	-	TRBV29-1	TRBJ1-5	TGCAGCCCGGCGGAGGGGGGGAAGGGGTATAGCAATCAGCCCCAGCATTTT	CSPAEGGKGYSNQPQHF
-	-	TRBV10-3	TRBJ2-3	TGTGCCATCAGCGGGGGGGACAGTCGCACAGATACGCAGTATTTT	CAISGGDSRTDTQYF
TRBD1	-	TRBV19	TRBJ1-2	TGTGCCAGTAGTAGGACCTCCCCGGGACAGGAGTATGGCTACACCTTC	CASSRTSPGQEYGYTF
-	-	TRBV19	TRBJ1-3	TGTGCCAGTAGTATAACTAGTGCCTCTGGAAACACCATATATTTT	CASSITSASGNTIYF
-	-	TRBV4-1	TRBJ2-7	TGCGCCAGCAGCCAAGTAGCGTCCTACGAGCAGTACTTC	CASSQVASYEQYF
-	-	TRBV15	TRBJ1-5	TGTGCCACCAGCAGAGAACCCCTACAGCCCCAGCATTTT	CATSREPLQPQHF
TRBD1	-	TRBV19	TRBJ2-7	TGTGCCAGTAGTAACACCGGGACAGGGTTCAACGAGCAGTACTTC	CASSNTGTGFNEQYF
-	-	TRBV10-3	TRBJ2-3	TGTGCCATCAGTGAGTACGGAGGAGGGGGGAGCCAGAGTACGCAGTATTTT	CAISEYGGGGSQSTQYF
TRBD1	-	TRBV6-5	TRBJ2-7	TGTGCCAGCGATCAACAGGGGGGCTACGAGCAGTACTTC	CASDQQGGYEQYF
TRBD2	-	TRBV4-2	TRBJ2-5	TGTGCCAGCAGCCAAATCGGACTAGCGGGTATTTCGGAGACCCAGTACTTC	CASSQIGLAGISETQYF
-	few	TRBV5-1	TRBJ2-1	TGCGCCAGCAGCTCCGGACTGGCAAGCTCCTACAATGAGCAGTTCTTC	CASSSGLASSYNEQFF
-	-	TRBV7-9	TRBJ1-1	TGTGCCAGCAGCCCTGGACAGAACACTGAAGCTTTCTTT	CASSPGQNTEAFF
-	few	TRBV11-2	TRBJ1-2	TGTGCCAGCAGCTTACTGTCCGGGTACGGCTACACCTTC	CASSLLSGYGYTF
TRBD2	-	TRBV5-1	TRBJ2-2	TGCGCCAGCAGCTTGCGGACTAGCGGGGGGACCGGGGAGCTGTTTTTT	CASSLRTSGGTGELFF
-	-	TRBV19	TRBJ2-3	TGTGCCAGTAAGGCCCAGGCGGGGACCTCGGATACGCAGTATTTT	CASKAQAGTSDTQYF
TRBD1	-	TRBV18	TRBJ2-7	TGTGCCAGCTCACCGGTAACAGGGGTCGGCGAGCAGTACTTC	CASSPVTGVGEQYF
-	-	TRBV28	TRBJ1-2	TGTGCCAGCAGGTCCCCACAGGCCTCGAGGGTTTATGGCTACACCTTC	CASRSPQASRVYGYTF
-	few	TRBV7-9	TRBJ1-5	TGTGCCAGCAGCTCTGATAATCAGCCCCAGCATTTT	CASSSDNQPQHF
-	-	TRBV2	TRBJ2-3	TGTGCCAGCAATCTGGCTAGCGGCACAGATACGCAGTATTTT	CASNLASGTDTQYF
TRBD2	-	TRBV10-1	TRBJ2-3	TGCGCCAGCAGTGTAGGCGGGAGCACGGATACGCAGTATTTT	CASSVGGSTDTQYF
-	-	TRBV10-2	TRBJ1-5	TGCGCCAGCAGTGTTAGCAATCAGCCCCAGCATTTT	CASSVSNQPQHF
-	-	TRBV19	TRBJ2-3	TGTGCCAGTAGTTTAGCGAGAAGCACAGATACGCAGTATTTT	CASSLARSTDTQYF
-	-	TRBV12-3/TRBV12-4	TRBJ2-1	TGTGCCAGCAGTCCCCTCAATGAGCAGTTCTTC	CASSPLNEQFF
-	-	TRBV10-1	TRBJ2-7	TGCGCCAGCAGTGAGTCGAGGGGGAGCTCCTACGAGCAGTACTTC	CASSESRGSSYEQYF
TRBD1	once	TRBV6-1	TRBJ1-1	TGTGCCAGCAGTGGGGGACAGGGCGCTACGAACACTGAAGCTTTCTTT	CASSGGQGATNTEAFF
TRBD1	-	TRBV28	TRBJ2-3	TGTGCCAGCTGGGGACAGGGGGCAGGAATGGGTACGCAGTATTTT	CASWGQGAGMGTQYF
-	once	TRBV7-2	TRBJ2-7	TGTGCCAGCAGCTTTCAGGGAAACGAGCAGTACTTC	CASSFQGNEQYF
TRBD1	-	TRBV27	TRBJ1-6	TGTGCCAGCAGTTTATTGACAGGGGGAAATTCACCCCTCCACTTT	CASSLLTGGNSPLHF
-	-	TRBV7-2	TRBJ1-4	TGTGCCAGCAGCTTGCTATTGTCGAATGAAAAACTGTTTTTT	CASSLLLSNEKLFF